The 7 T cell receptor beta chains reported below all come from one sample, sequenced in a study of spatial heterogeneity in lung cancer. Sample time point: sample taken at primary tumor resection. In TCRdb, the 5' RACE reads were re-called with MiXCR into one record per CDR3 protein. The sample includes under 40,000 distinct CDR3 sequences, roughly 5.2% seen only once; the top ten take approximately 24%. Material: PBMCs, obtained at surgery. The receptor source for this set is a female donor with early-stage non-small cell lung cancer.

This clonotype showed up just a few times. The gene calls are TRBV12-3 or TRBV12-4 and TRBJ2-7, with D possibly TRBD1 on 5 matching bases. This CDR3 comprises 14 residues. Trimming took off 7 bases at V and 0 bases at J, with 13 bases between the two ends. The CDR3 reads CASKHRRISYEQYF. The CDR3 nucleotides read TGTGCCAGCAAACACAGGAGAATCTCCTACGAGCAGTACTTC.

This clonotype is termed medium-sized. This sequence joins TRBV27 and TRBJ2-4, with D hard to call. The germline V gene has CDR1 MNHEY and CDR2 SMNVEV (reference sequence). The CDR3 has 14 residues. The V end was cut by 2 bases, the J end by 1 base, with 6 bases between. CDR3 protein: CASSLDRAKNIQYF. DNA for the CDR3: TGTGCCAGCAGTTTAGACCGGGCCAAAAACATTCAGTACTTC.

This clonotype was detected a few times. CDR3 coding DNA: TGTGCCAGCAGCCGCCTCCCTGGAAACACCATATATTTT. This gives the protein CASSRLPGNTIYF. The chain joins TRBV7-3 to TRBJ1-3; D unresolved. The germline V and J ends were trimmed by 5 bases and 2 bases, with 7 bases remaining between them. Per the germline V gene, CDR1 is SGHTA and CDR2 is FQGTGA. The CDR3 is 13 residues long.

The J gene is TRBJ1-2, the V gene TRBV28; D not resolved. V was cut by 4 bases and J by 4 bases, with 7 bases left in between. Per germline, CDR1 MDHEN and CDR2 SYDVKM. CDR3 length: 12 residues. CDR3 in DNA: TGTGCCAGCAGTTCAGGCGTCTATGGCTACACCTTC. It yields the protein CASSSGVYGYTF.

This clonotype appeared many times. The chain links TRBV7-2 to TRBJ2-7; 8 bases are a match to TRBD2. The CDR3 contains 14 residues. V lost 2 bases to trimming and J lost 6 bases; unmatched junction nucleotides: 6. Germline assignment: CDR1 SGHTA and CDR2 FQGNSA. CDR3 residues: CASSLLRGASEQYF. The CDR3 DNA reads as TGTGCCAGCAGCTTACTGCGGGGGGCCAGCGAGCAGTACTTC.

This clonotype has at least ten counts. This CDR3 is CASSDYGSAPIEQYF. The CDR3 DNA follows: TGCGCCAGCAGCGACTATGGTAGCGCGCCTATCGAGCAGTACTTC. The chain is built from TRBV5-1 and TRBJ2-7, with D tentatively TRBD2 (5 bases). The germline V gene has CDR1 SGHRS and CDR2 YFSETQ. Trimming shortened V by 4 bases and J by 6 bases, and 20 bases separated the two germline ends. This CDR3 has 15 amino acids.

Only a few counts were recorded for this clonotype. J is TRBJ2-1 and V is TRBV20-1; D is possibly TRBD2 (7 bases). In germline, CDR1 is DFQATT, CDR2 SNEGSKA (reference sequence). Trimming stripped 1 base from V and 8 bases from J, with 12 bases between. The CDR3 totals 13 residues. As DNA, the CDR3 is TGCAGTGCTAGAGGGTCGGGGGGCGATGAGCAGTTCTTC. Translated, it gives CSARGSGGDEQFF.